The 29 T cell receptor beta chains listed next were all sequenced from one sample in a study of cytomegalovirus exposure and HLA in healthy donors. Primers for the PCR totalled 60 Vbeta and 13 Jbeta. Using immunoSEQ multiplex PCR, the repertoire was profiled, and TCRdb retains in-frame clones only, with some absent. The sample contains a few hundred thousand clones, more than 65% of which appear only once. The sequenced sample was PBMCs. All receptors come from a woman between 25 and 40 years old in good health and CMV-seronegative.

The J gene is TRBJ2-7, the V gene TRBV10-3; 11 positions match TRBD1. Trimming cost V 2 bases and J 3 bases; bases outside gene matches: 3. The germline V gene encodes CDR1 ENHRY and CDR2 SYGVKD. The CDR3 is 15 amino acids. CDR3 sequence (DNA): TGTGCCATCAGTGAGCCCGGGACAGGGGGCTACGAGCAGTACTTC. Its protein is CAISEPGTGGYEQYF.

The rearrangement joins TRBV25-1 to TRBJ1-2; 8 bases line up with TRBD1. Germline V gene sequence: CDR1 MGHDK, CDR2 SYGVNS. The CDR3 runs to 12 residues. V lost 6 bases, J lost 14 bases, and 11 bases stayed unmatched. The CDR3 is CASRKTGVDWTF. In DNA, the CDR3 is TGTGCCAGCAGAAAGACAGGGGTTGACTGGACCTTC.

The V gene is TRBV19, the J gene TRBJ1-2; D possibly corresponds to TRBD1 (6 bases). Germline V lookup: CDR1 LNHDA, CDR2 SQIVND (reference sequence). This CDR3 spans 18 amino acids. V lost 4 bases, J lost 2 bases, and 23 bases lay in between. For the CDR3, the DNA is TGTGCCAGTAGTAATACCAACCCCTGGGGGGGGCCGAACTATGGCTACACCTTC. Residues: CASSNTNPWGGPNYGYTF.

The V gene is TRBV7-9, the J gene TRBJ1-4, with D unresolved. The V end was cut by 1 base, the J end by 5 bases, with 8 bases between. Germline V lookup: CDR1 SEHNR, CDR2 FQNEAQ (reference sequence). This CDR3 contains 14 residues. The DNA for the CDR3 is TGTGCCAGCAGCTTAGGGGCAGAAAATGAAAAACTGTTTTTT. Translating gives CASSLGAENEKLFF.

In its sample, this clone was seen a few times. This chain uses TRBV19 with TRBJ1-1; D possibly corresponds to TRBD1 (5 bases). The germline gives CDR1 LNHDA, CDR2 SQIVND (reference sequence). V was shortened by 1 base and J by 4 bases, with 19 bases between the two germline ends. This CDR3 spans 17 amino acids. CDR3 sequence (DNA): TGTGCCAGTAGTATAGTTTGGCAGGGCCCACGCGGCACTGAAGCTTTCTTT. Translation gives CASSIVWQGPRGTEAFF.

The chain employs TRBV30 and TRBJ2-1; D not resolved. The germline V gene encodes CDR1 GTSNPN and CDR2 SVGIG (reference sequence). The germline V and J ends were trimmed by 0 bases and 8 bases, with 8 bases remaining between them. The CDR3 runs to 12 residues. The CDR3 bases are TGTGCCTGGAGTGTAACCGGGTATGAGCAGTTCTTC. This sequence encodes CAWSVTGYEQFF.

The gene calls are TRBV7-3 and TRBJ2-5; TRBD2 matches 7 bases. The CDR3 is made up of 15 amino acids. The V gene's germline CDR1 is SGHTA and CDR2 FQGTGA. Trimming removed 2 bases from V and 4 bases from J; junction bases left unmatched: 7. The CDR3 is CASSLVAGVIETQYF. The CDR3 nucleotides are TGTGCCAGCAGCTTAGTGGCGGGAGTGATAGAGACCCAGTACTTC.

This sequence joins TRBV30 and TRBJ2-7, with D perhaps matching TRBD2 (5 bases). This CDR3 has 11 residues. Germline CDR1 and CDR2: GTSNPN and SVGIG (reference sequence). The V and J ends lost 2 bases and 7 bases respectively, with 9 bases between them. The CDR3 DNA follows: TGTGCCTGGAGTCAAGGAGGAGAGCAGTACTTC. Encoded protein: CAWSQGGEQYF.

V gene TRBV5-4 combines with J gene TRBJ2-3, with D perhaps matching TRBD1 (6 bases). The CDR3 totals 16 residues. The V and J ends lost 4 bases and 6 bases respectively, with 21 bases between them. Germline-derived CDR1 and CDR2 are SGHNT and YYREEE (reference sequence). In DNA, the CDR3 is TGTGCCAGCAGCCGCTTGGGGGCTTCCTTCAGTGATACGCAGTATTTT. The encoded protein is CASSRLGASFSDTQYF.

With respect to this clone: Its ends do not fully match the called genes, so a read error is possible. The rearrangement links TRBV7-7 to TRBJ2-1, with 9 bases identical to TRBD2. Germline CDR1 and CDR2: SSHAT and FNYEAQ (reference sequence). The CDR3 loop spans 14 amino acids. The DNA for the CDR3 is TGTGCTAGCAGCCGGACTAGCGAATACAATGAGCAGTTCTTC. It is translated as CASSRTSEYNEQFF.

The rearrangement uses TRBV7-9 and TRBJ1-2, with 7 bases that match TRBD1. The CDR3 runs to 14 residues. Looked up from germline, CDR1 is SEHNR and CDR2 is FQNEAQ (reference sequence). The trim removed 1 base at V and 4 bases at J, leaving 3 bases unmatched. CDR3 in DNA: TGTGCCAGCAGCTTAGGACAGGGTCTCTATGGCTACACCTTC. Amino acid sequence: CASSLGQGLYGYTF.

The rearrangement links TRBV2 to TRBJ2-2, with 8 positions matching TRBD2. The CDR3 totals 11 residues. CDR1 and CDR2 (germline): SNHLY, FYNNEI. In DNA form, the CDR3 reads TGTGCTGCAGCGGGGGCCGGGGAGCTGTTTTTT. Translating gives CAAAGAGELFF.

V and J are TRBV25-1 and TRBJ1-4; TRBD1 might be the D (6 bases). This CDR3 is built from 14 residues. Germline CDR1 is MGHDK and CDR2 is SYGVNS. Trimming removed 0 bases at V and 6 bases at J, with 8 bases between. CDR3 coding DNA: TGTGCCAGCAGTGAATATTCAGGGGATGAAAAACTGTTTTTT. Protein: CASSEYSGDEKLFF.

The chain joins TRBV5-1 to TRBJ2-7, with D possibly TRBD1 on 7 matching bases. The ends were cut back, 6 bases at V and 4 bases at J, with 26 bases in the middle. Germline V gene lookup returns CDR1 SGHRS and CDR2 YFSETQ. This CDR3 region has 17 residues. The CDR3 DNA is TGCGCCAGCACCGGACTGCCCAGGGGGGTTGTTATATACGAGCAGTACTTC. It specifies CASTGLPRGVVIYEQYF. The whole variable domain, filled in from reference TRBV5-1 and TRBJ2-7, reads KAGVTQTPRYLIKTRGQQVTLSCSPISGHRSVSWYQQTPGQGLQFLFEYFSETQRNKGNFPGRFSGRQFSNSRSEMNVSTLELGDSALYLCASTGLPRGVVIYEQYFGPGTRLTVT.

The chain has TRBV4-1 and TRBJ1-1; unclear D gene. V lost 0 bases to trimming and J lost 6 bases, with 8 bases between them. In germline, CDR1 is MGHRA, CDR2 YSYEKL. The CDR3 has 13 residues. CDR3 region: CASSQEGGSEAFF. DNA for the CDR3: TGCGCCAGCAGCCAAGAAGGAGGATCTGAAGCTTTCTTT.

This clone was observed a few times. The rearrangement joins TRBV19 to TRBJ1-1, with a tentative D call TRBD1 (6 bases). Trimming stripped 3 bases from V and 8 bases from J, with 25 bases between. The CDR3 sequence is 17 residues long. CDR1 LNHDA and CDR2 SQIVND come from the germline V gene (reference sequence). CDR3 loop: CASSILITRGLIPEAFF. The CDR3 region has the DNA TGTGCCAGTAGTATCCTTATCACCAGGGGATTGATTCCAGAAGCTTTCTTT.

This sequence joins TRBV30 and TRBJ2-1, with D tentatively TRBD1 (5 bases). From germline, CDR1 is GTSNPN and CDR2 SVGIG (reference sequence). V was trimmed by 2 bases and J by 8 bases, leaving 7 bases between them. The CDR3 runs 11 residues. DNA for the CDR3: TGTGCCTGGAGTAGCAGGGATGAGCAGTTCTTC. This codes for CAWSSRDEQFF.

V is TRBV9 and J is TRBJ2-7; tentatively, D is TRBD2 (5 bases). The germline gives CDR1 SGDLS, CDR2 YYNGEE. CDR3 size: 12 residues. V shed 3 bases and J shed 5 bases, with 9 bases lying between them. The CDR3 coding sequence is TGTGCCAGCAGCGCCGGGGAAAACGAGCAGTACTTC. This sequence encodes CASSAGENEQYF.

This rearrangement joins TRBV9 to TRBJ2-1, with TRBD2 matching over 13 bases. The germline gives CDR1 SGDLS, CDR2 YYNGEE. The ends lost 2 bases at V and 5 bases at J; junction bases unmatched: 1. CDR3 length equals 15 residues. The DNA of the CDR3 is TGTGCCAGCAGCGTGACTAGCGGGGGGCACAATGAGCAGTTCTTC. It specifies CASSVTSGGHNEQFF.

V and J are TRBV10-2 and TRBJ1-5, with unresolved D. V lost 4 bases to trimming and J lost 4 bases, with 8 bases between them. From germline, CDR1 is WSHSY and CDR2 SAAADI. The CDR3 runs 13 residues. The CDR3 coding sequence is TGCGCCAGCAGTGCCGGGAGGAATCAGCCCCAGCATTTT. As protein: CASSAGRNQPQHF.

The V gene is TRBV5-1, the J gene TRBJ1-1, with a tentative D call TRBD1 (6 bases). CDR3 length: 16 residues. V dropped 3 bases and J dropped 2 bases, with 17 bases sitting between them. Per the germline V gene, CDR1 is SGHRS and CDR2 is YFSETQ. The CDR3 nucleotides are TGCGCCAGCAGCTCCCGGGACACAAGCGGAAACACTGAAGCTTTCTTT. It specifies CASSSRDTSGNTEAFF.

Here the CDR3 DNA reads TGTGCCTGGAGTGTACAATTTGCGGCGAACACTGAAGCTTTCTTT. This translates into CAWSVQFAANTEAFF. The rearrangement uses TRBV30 and TRBJ1-1, with no clear D. This CDR3 region has 15 residues. CDR1 and CDR2 from the germline V gene are GTSNPN and SVGIG (reference sequence). The ends were cut back, 0 bases at V and 1 base at J, with 12 bases in the middle.

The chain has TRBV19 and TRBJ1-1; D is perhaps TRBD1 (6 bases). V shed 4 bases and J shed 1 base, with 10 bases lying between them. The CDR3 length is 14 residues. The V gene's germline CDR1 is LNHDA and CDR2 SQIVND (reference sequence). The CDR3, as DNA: TGTGCCAGTAGTACGCAGGGGTGGAACACTGAAGCTTTCTTT. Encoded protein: CASSTQGWNTEAFF.

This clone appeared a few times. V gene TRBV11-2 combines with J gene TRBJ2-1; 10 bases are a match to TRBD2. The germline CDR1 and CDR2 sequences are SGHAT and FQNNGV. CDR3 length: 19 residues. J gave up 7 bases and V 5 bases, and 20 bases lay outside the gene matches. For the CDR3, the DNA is TGTGCCAGCAGCCTAGGGTTGGGGACTAGCGCCAAGTTAGGGAATGAGCAGTTCTTC. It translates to CASSLGLGTSAKLGNEQFF.

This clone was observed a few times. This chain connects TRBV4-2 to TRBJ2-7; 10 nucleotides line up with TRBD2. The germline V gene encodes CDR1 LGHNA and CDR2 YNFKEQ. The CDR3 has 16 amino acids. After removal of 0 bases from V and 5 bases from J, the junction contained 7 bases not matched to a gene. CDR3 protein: CASSQDFSGGANEQYF. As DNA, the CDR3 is TGTGCCAGCAGCCAAGACTTCAGCGGGGGGGCCAACGAGCAGTACTTC.

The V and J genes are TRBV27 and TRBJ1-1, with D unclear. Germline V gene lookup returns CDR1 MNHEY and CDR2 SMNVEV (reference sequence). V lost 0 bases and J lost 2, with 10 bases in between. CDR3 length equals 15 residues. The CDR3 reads CASSLSSTPNTEAFF. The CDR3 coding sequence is TGTGCCAGCAGTTTATCCTCGACACCAAACACTGAAGCTTTCTTT.

The CDR3: CASSSPKGQGNEQFF. The CDR3, as DNA: TGTGCCAGCAGCTCCCCGAAGGGCCAGGGGAATGAGCAGTTCTTC. The chain combines TRBV11-2 with TRBJ2-1; a weak D match, TRBD1 (6 bases). The CDR3 covers 15 residues. Germline loops: CDR1 SGHAT, CDR2 FQNNGV. V was clipped by 4 bases and J by 7 bases, with 17 bases between them.

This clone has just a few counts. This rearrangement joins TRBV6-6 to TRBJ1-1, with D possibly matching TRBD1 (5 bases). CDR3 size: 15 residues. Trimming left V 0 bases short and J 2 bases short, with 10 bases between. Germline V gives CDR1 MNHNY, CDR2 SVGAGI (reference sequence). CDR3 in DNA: TGTGCCAGCAGTTACTCGGGGGGGACCAACACTGAAGCTTTCTTT. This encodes CASSYSGGTNTEAFF.

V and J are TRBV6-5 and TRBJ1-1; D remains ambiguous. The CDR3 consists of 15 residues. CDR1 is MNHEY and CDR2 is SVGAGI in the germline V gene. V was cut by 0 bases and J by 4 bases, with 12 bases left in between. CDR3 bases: TGTGCCAGCAGTTACTCCTCCCCGGGAGGCACTGAAGCTTTCTTT. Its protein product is CASSYSSPGGTEAFF.